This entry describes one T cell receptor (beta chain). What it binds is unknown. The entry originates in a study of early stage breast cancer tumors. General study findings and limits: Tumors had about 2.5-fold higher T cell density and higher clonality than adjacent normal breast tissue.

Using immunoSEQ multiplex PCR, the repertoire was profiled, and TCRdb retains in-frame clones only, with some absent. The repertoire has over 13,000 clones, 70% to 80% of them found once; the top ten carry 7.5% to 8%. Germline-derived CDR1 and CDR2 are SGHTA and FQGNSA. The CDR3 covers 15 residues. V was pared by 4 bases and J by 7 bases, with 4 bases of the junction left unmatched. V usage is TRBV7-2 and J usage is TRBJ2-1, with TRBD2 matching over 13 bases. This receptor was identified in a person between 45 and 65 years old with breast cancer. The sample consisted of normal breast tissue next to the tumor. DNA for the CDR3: TGTGCCAGCAGCTGGACTAGCGGGAGAGATAATGAGCAGTTCTTC. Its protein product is CASSWTSGRDNEQFF.